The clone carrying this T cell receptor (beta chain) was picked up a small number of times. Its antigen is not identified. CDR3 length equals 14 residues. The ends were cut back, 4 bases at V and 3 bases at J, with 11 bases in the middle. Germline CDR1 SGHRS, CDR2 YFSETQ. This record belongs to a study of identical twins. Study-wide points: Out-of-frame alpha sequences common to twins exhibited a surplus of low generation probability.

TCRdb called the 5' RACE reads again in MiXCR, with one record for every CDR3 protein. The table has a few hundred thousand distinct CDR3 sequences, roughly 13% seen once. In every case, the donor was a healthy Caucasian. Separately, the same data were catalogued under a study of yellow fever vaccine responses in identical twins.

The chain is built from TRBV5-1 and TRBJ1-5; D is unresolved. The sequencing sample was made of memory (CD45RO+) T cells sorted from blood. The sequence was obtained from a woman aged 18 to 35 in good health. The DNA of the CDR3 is TGCGCCAGCAGCAACGGAGGGCACAATCAGCCCCAGCATTTT. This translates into CASSNGGHNQPQHF.